The clone carrying this T cell receptor (beta chain) has only a few counts. Generated by immunoSEQ multiplex PCR, the TCRdb table keeps only in-frame clones and is missing some. The sample yields over 45,000 clones, roughly 92% seen once. This sample stems from a study of T cell changes during pregnancy in multiple sclerosis. Trimming cost V 6 bases and J 4 bases, with 14 bases left between them. Germline V lookup: CDR1 MNHEY, CDR2 SVGAGI. CDR3 size: 14 residues. The sequence was collected from a female donor in good health, enrolled as a control in a pregnancy study. J is TRBJ2-3 and V is TRBV6-5, with D perhaps matching TRBD1 (5 bases). Sample: CD4+ T cells from peripheral blood mononuclear cells, taken in the second trimester of pregnancy. CDR3 bases: TGTGCCAGCAGGGCCGCCCAGGGCGCAGATACGCAGTATTTT. It encodes CASRAAQGADTQYF.